Below are 19 T cell receptor beta chains sequenced from a single sample in a study of cytomegalovirus exposure and HLA in healthy donors. It was with 60 Vbeta and 13 Jbeta primers that the PCR ran. Data came from immunoSEQ multiplex PCR; TCRdb stores just in-frame clones and leaves some out. Its listing shows under 200,000 clones. The specimen was PBMCs. The receptors were gathered from a man aged 30 to 39 in good health and CMV-seronegative.

This chain links TRBV14 with TRBJ2-1, with 7 bases lining up with TRBD1. The CDR3 is 17 amino acids. Germline CDR1 reads SGHDN; CDR2 reads FVKESK. Trimming removed 4 bases from V and 10 bases from J; junction bases left unmatched: 19. CDR3 in DNA: TGTGCCAGCAGCCGAATACCTGGACAGGCCGGGACCGGGGAGCAGTTCTTC. Its protein is CASSRIPGQAGTGEQFF.

This rearrangement joins TRBV4-2 to TRBJ2-2, with TRBD2 matching 10 bases. CDR3 length: 15 residues. The V segment lost 3 bases and the J segment 7 bases; nucleotides outside the gene matches: 5. The germline gives CDR1 LGHNA, CDR2 YNFKEQ. CDR3 bases: TGTGCCAGCAGCCAGCGAGCGGGAGGGGGCGGGGAGCTGTTTTTT. This gives the protein CASSQRAGGGGELFF.

About this clone: The germline gene is not matched at one end of the junction; a read error may be the cause. The V and J genes are TRBV7-9 and TRBJ2-7; D is possibly TRBD1 (5 bases). This CDR3 comprises 14 residues. The germline V gene has CDR1 SEHNR and CDR2 FQNEAQ (reference sequence). The CDR3 DNA reads as TGTGCCAGCAGCTTAAGGCAGGGCTCCCACGAGCAGTACTTC. It encodes CASSLRQGSHEQYF.

J is TRBJ1-4 and V is TRBV11-1, with 9 bases fitting TRBD1. Germline trimming cut 3 bases from V and 8 bases from J; bases unmatched to any gene: 1. Germline loops: CDR1 SGHAT, CDR2 FQDESV (reference sequence). This CDR3 is built from 13 residues. The CDR3 nucleotides are TGTGCCAGCAGCTTCGACAGGGGGGAAAAACTGTTTTTT. Its translation: CASSFDRGEKLFF.

The J gene is TRBJ1-5, the V gene TRBV30; 11 bases match TRBD1. This CDR3 comprises 16 residues. CDR1 GTSNPN and CDR2 SVGIG come from the germline V gene (reference sequence). With V trimmed by 5 bases and J by 2 bases, 8 bases remained unmatched. Written as DNA, the CDR3 is TGTGCCTGGGGACAGGGGGCGCATTTTGGCAATCAGCCCCAGCATTTT. Protein: CAWGQGAHFGNQPQHF.

The chain combines TRBV10-2 with TRBJ1-2, with 9 bases identical to TRBD1. The length of the CDR3 is 12 residues. In germline, CDR1 is WSHSY, CDR2 SAAADI. V gave up 10 bases and J gave up 3 bases; unmatched junction bases: 3. CDR3 sequence reads: CAIRTGDYGYTF. Written as DNA, the CDR3 is TGCGCCATTAGGACAGGGGACTATGGCTACACCTTC.

The V call is TRBV19, the J call TRBJ1-5; a weak D match, TRBD1 (6 bases). Deletions cut 4 bases from V and 4 bases from J, with 14 bases between. The CDR3 runs 15 residues. Germline V gene lookup returns CDR1 LNHDA and CDR2 SQIVND (reference sequence). The CDR3 reads CASSSTGFMNQPQHF. The CDR3 DNA follows: TGTGCCAGTAGTAGCACAGGGTTTATGAATCAGCCCCAGCATTTT.

The V and J genes are TRBV29-1 and TRBJ2-7; D perhaps matches TRBD1 (5 bases). Germline-derived CDR1 and CDR2 are SQVTM and ANQGSEA. This CDR3 is 13 amino acids long. V was clipped by 6 bases and J by 3 bases, with 15 bases between them. CDR3: CSVATENYYEQYF. The CDR3 DNA sequence: TGCAGCGTAGCGACAGAGAATTACTACGAGCAGTACTTC.

The gene calls are TRBV6-6 and TRBJ2-7; 10 bases agree with TRBD2. Trimming at V came to 0 bases and at J to 3 bases, leaving 2 bases not matched to a gene. The V gene's germline CDR1 is MNHNY and CDR2 SVGAGI (reference sequence). This CDR3 contains 15 residues. The CDR3: CASSYSPSGGYEQYF. DNA for the CDR3: TGTGCCAGCAGTTACTCCCCTAGCGGGGGCTACGAGCAGTACTTC.

CDR3 bases: TGTGCCAGCAGCCCCGACACAGGGGAAACTGAAGCTTTCTTT. Protein sequence: CASSPDTGETEAFF. The rearrangement joins TRBV7-9 to TRBJ1-1; 7 bases match TRBD1. CDR1 SEHNR and CDR2 FQNEAQ come from the germline V gene (reference sequence). The CDR3 contains 14 residues. V gave up 5 bases and J gave up 5 bases; unmatched junction bases: 8.

The chain carries TRBV28 and TRBJ1-2; tentative D call: TRBD1 (6 bases). CDR1 is MDHEN, CDR2 SYDVKM, per germline. CDR3 length equals 12 residues. The ends were cut back, 9 bases at V and 4 bases at J, with 12 bases in the middle. The CDR3 nucleotides are TGTGCCAGTGGACAGATTACCTATGGCTACACCTTC. It specifies CASGQITYGYTF.

V is TRBV2 and J is TRBJ2-7, with TRBD2 identical over 9 bases. J lost 5 bases, V lost 0 bases, and 5 bases had no gene match. CDR1 is SNHLY, CDR2 FYNNEI, per germline. This CDR3 spans 15 amino acids. DNA of the CDR3: TGTGCCAGCAGTGAAGCGGTAGCGGGAGCCCACGAGCAGTACTTC. It is translated as CASSEAVAGAHEQYF.

The chain is built from TRBV5-1 and TRBJ1-4; 12 positions agree with TRBD1. This CDR3 is 16 amino acids long. Per germline, CDR1 SGHRS and CDR2 YFSETQ. V was clipped by 0 bases and J by 8 bases; unmatched bases: 5. CDR3 nucleotide sequence: TGCGCCAGCAGCTTGGGGGGGACAGGGGGCAGCGAAAAACTGTTTTTT. Protein product: CASSLGGTGGSEKLFF.

CDR3 protein: CASSPAPRTGEITDTQYF. CDR3 in DNA: TGTGCCAGCAGTCCCGCGCCGCGGACAGGGGAAATCACAGATACGCAGTATTTT. The chain combines TRBV27 with TRBJ2-3; 9 positions agree with TRBD1. The junction had 14 bases not matched to a gene; V was cut back by 5 bases and J by 2 bases. Germline V lookup: CDR1 MNHEY, CDR2 SMNVEV (reference sequence). The CDR3 runs to 18 residues.

The V and J genes are TRBV4-3 and TRBJ1-2, with D unresolved. The CDR3 has 14 amino acids. V lost 0 bases and J 5 bases, leaving 10 bases between the germline ends. Germline V gives CDR1 LGHNA, CDR2 YSLEER. The CDR3 loop is CASSQDRTGYGYTF. Written as DNA, the CDR3 is TGCGCCAGCAGCCAAGATAGGACGGGATATGGCTACACCTTC.

This chain links TRBV6-5 with TRBJ1-5, with 7 nucleotides matching TRBD1. This CDR3 comprises 15 residues. The V segment lost 6 bases and the J segment 0 bases; nucleotides outside the gene matches: 5. Germline values: CDR1 MNHEY, CDR2 SVGAGI. The CDR3 region is CASSRGQYSNQPQHF. As DNA, the CDR3 is TGTGCCAGCAGCAGGGGACAGTATAGCAATCAGCCCCAGCATTTT.

This chain joins TRBV5-1 and TRBJ2-7; D gene unclear. The CDR3 has 14 residues. V was cut by 0 bases and J by 3 bases, with 10 bases left in between. The V gene's germline CDR1 is SGHRS and CDR2 YFSETQ. The CDR3: CASSLARTDYEQYF. DNA for the CDR3: TGCGCCAGCAGCTTGGCGCGCACCGACTACGAGCAGTACTTC.

The genes are TRBV6-5 and TRBJ1-1; 8 nucleotides match TRBD1. The germline gives CDR1 MNHEY, CDR2 SVGAGI. The CDR3 is 14 amino acids. Losses at the gene ends were 6 bases for V and 3 bases for J; bases not matched to a gene: 6. The CDR3 reads CASRTGVGDTEAFF. The CDR3, as DNA: TGTGCCAGCAGGACAGGGGTAGGAGACACTGAAGCTTTCTTT.

The chain links TRBV18 to TRBJ1-2; D is unresolved. Deletions cut 3 bases from V and 3 bases from J, with 11 bases between. The CDR3 is made up of 14 amino acids. Germline CDR1 and CDR2: KGHSH and LQKENI. The CDR3 here is CASSPMEPDYGYTF. DNA of the CDR3: TGTGCCAGCTCACCCATGGAGCCCGACTATGGCTACACCTTC.